This passage covers 4 T cell receptor beta chains from one sample sequenced in a study of blood T cell repertoires in COVID-19. The data were produced by immunoSEQ multiplex PCR, yet TCRdb's version contains in-frame clones alone and is incomplete. Of 200,000 to 300,000 clones in the sample, more than 80% were seen once. Input material: peripheral blood. The receptor set was obtained from a woman in her thirties or forties with acute or convalescent COVID-19.

The V and J genes are TRBV3-1 (or the pseudogene TRBV3-2) and TRBJ1-4; 8 bases map to TRBD1. V shed 2 bases, J shed 7 bases, and the junction held 6 bases outside the gene matches. The CDR3 runs 15 residues. The germline gives CDR1 LGHDT, CDR2 YNNKEL (reference sequence). This CDR3 is CASSQLTGGVEKLFF. The CDR3 nucleotides read TGTGCCAGCAGCCAACTCACAGGGGGGGTTGAAAAACTGTTTTTT.

The V and J genes are TRBV5-1 and TRBJ2-7, with D maybe TRBD2 (6 bases). CDR3 length: 15 amino acids. Germline V gene lookup returns CDR1 SGHRS and CDR2 YFSETQ. The V end lost 2 bases, the J end lost 2 bases, and 14 bases lay between the germline ends. CDR3 residues: CASSFLTRLAYEQYV. CDR3 DNA sequence: TGCGCCAGCAGCTTTCTTACACGACTAGCCTACGAGCAGTACGTC.

The CDR3 loop reads CASSENSMASDTQYF. CDR3 sequence (DNA): TGTGCCAGCAGTGAGAATTCGATGGCCTCAGATACGCAGTATTTT. The chain links TRBV6-4 to TRBJ2-3; no clear D gene. V lost 3 bases and J 4 bases, leaving 14 bases between the germline ends. Germline V gene lookup returns CDR1 MRHNA and CDR2 SNTAGT. The length of the CDR3 is 15 residues.

The chain recombines TRBV19 with TRBJ2-7, with 7 positions matching TRBD2. Trimming cost V 9 bases and J 5 bases; bases outside gene matches: 4. CDR1 and CDR2 (germline): LNHDA, SQIVND (reference sequence). This CDR3 has 11 amino acids. CDR3 loop: CARGGYNEQYV. CDR3 sequence (DNA): TGTGCCAGGGGGGGGTATAACGAGCAGTACGTC.